The 5 T cell receptor beta chains given below trace back to one sample, sequenced in a study of monozygotic twins with cystic fibrosis. Sequenced by immunoSEQ multiplex PCR; TCRdb stores in-frame clones only, minus some. The sample consists of under 20,000 clones, about 90% of them appearing once. The source material was blood. The receptors were sampled from a girl aged 2 to 10 with cystic fibrosis.

This clone was seen once. The chain combines TRBV7-6 with TRBJ1-2; 8 bases match TRBD1. The germline gives CDR1 SGHVS, CDR2 FNYEAQ. After removal of 5 bases from V and 8 bases from J, the junction contained 7 bases not matched to a gene. This CDR3 is built from 13 residues. The DNA for the CDR3 is TGTGCCAGCAGCAGCAGACAGGGGCGGGGCTACACCTTC. Translated: CASSSRQGRGYTF.

This chain joins TRBV6-6 and TRBJ2-7, with TRBD2 matching over 9 bases. Germline loops: CDR1 MNHNY, CDR2 SVGAGI (reference sequence). V gave up 0 bases and J gave up 0 bases; unmatched junction bases: 3. The CDR3 runs to 16 residues. This chain's CDR3 is CASSYSISGGSYEQYF. The CDR3 DNA follows: TGTGCCAGCAGTTACTCGATTAGCGGGGGCTCCTACGAGCAGTACTTC.

The CDR3 is CASSQVASGNTGELFF. For the CDR3, the DNA is TGTGCCAGCAGCCAAGTTGCTAGCGGGAACACCGGGGAGCTGTTTTTT. The gene calls are TRBV14 and TRBJ2-2; 7 bases map to TRBD2. Germline CDR1 reads SGHDN; CDR2 reads FVKESK. V lost 1 base and J lost 1; bases outside the gene matches: 3. The CDR3 totals 16 residues.

V usage is TRBV5-4 and J usage is TRBJ1-6; 7 bases match TRBD1. V was clipped by 4 bases and J by 6 bases; unmatched bases: 4. Germline V gene lookup returns CDR1 SGHNT and CDR2 YYREEE (reference sequence). The CDR3 covers 14 residues. The CDR3 protein is CASSPGTVNSPLHF. For the CDR3, the DNA is TGTGCCAGCAGCCCCGGGACAGTTAATTCACCCCTCCACTTT. The variable domain in full, with the rest retrieved from reference TRBV5-4 and TRBJ1-6, is ETGVTQSPTHLIKTRGQQVTLRCSSQSGHNTVSWYQQALGQGPQFIFQYYREEENGRGNFPPRFSGLQFPNYSSELNVNALELDDSALYLCASSPGTVNSPLHFGNGTRLTVT.

J is TRBJ1-4 and V is TRBV19, with TRBD1 matching over 7 bases. CDR1 and CDR2 (germline): LNHDA, SQIVND (reference sequence). CDR3 length: 14 residues. Trimming cost V 6 bases and J 4 bases; bases outside gene matches: 5. The DNA of the CDR3 is TGTGCCAGTAGAAAGGGACAGAATAATGAAAAACTGTTTTTT. Translation gives CASRKGQNNEKLFF. Looking up the rest from reference TRBV19 and TRBJ1-4 gives the full variable domain: DGGITQSPKYLFRKEGQNVTLSCEQNLNHDAMYWYRQDPGQGLRLIYYSQIVNDFQKGDIAEGYSVSREKKESFPLTVTSAQKNPTAFYLCASRKGQNNEKLFFGSGTQLSVL.